The present T cell receptor beta chain was sequenced within a study of siplizumab effects on memory and regulatory T cells. This CDR3 is built from 11 residues. The germline CDR1 and CDR2 sequences are DFQATT and SNEGSKA (reference sequence). V was cut by 3 bases and J by 6 bases, with 9 bases left in between. In this sample, this clone turned up once. The target antigen is unknown. Study-wide results and caveats: There was no confirmation of the suppressive function of proliferating Tregs from siplizumab cultures.

This table comes from immunoSEQ multiplex PCR, and its TCRdb copy is limited to in-frame clones, with some not included. Of 70,000 to 95,000 clones in the sample, just under 90% were seen once. The chain employs TRBV20-1 and TRBJ2-7; the D is unclear. The specimen was CD4+ T cells sorted from blood. This receptor was identified in a human donor in good health. CDR3 DNA: TGCAGTGCTAGTTTGTGGAGCGAGCAGTACTTC. This codes for CSASLWSEQYF.